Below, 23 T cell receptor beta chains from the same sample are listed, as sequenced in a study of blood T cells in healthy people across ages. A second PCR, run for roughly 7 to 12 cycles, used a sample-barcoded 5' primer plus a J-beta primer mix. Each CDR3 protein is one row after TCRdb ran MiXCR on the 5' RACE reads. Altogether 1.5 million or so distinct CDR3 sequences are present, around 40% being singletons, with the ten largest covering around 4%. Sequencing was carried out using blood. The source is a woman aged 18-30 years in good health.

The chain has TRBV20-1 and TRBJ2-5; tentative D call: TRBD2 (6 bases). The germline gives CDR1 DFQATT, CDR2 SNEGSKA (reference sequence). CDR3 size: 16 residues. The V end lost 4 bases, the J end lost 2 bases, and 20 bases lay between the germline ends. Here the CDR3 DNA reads TGCAGTGCTACAGGCCGGGACTCACAAGTTCAAGAGACCCAGTACTTC. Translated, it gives CSATGRDSQVQETQYF.

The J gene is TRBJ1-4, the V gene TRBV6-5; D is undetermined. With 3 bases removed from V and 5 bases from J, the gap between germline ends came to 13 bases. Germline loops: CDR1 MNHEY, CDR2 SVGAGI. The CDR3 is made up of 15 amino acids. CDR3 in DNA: TGTGCCAGCAGTTATGAAAGAGGGATAAATGAAAAACTGTTTTTT. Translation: CASSYERGINEKLFF.

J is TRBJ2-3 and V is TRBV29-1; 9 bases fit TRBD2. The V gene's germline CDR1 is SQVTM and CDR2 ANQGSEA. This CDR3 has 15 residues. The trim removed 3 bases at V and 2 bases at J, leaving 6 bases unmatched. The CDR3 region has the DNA TGCAGCGTTGACCTAGCGGGGAGGGTCACAGATACGCAGTATTTT. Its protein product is CSVDLAGRVTDTQYF.

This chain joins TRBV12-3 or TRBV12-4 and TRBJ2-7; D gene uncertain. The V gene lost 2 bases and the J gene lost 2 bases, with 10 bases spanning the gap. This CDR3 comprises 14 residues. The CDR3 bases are TGTGCCAGCAGTTTATCCCCCCAGGCCTACGAGCAGTACTTC. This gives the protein CASSLSPQAYEQYF.

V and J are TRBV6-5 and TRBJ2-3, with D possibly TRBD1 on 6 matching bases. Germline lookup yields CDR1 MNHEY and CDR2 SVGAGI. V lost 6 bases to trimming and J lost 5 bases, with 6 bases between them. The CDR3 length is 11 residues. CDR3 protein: CASRDRDTQYF. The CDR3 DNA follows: TGTGCCAGCAGGGACAGAGATACGCAGTATTTT.

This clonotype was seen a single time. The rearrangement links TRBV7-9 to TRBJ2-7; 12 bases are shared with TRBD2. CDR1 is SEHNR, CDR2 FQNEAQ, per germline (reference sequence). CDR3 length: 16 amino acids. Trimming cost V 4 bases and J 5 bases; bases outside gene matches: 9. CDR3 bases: TGTGCCAGCAGCTGGGAGACTAGCGGGAGACAGGACGAGCAGTACTTC. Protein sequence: CASSWETSGRQDEQYF.

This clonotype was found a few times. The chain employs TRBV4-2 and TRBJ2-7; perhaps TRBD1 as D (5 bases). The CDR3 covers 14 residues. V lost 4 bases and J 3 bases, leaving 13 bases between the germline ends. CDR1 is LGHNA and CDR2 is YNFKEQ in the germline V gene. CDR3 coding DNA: TGTGCCAGCAGCCTCCCTGGGGCCTACTACGAGCAGTACTTC. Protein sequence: CASSLPGAYYEQYF.

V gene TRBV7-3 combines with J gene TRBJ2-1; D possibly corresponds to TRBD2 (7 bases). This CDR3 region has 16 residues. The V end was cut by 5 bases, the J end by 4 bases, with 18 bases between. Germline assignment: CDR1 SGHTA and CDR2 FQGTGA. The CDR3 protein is CASSHGGGRRYNEQFF. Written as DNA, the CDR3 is TGTGCCAGCAGCCACGGGGGCGGGAGAAGGTACAATGAGCAGTTCTTC.

Here the CDR3 DNA reads TGTGCCAGCAGCTTCAACTGGATTGGTACCGGGGAGCTGTTTTTT. Protein sequence: CASSFNWIGTGELFF. The rearrangement joins TRBV7-9 to TRBJ2-2, with D unresolved. This CDR3 has 15 amino acids. The V and J ends lost 3 bases and 5 bases respectively, with 13 bases between them. Germline loops: CDR1 SEHNR, CDR2 FQNEAQ (reference sequence). Full variable domain (remainder filled in from reference TRBV7-9 and TRBJ2-2): DTGVSQNPRHKITKRGQNVTFRCDPISEHNRLYWYRQTLGQGPEFLTYFQNEAQLEKSRLLSDRFSAERPKGSFSTLEIQRTEQGDSAMYLCASSFNWIGTGELFFGEGSRLTVL.

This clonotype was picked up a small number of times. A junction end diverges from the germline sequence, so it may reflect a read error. This CDR3 reads CATSFGAGNTIYF. CDR3 nucleotide sequence: TGTGCCACCAGTTTTGGGGCTGGAAACACCATATATTTT. This rearrangement joins TRBV6-6 to TRBJ1-3; no clear D gene. The CDR3 is 13 residues long. The germline V gene has CDR1 MNHNY and CDR2 SVGAGI (reference sequence).

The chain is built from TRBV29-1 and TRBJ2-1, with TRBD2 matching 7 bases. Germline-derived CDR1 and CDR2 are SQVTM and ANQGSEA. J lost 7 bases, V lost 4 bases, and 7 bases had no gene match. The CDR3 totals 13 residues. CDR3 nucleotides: TGCAGCGTTGGGTGGGGGGGGGTTAATGAGCAGTTCTTC. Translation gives CSVGWGGVNEQFF.

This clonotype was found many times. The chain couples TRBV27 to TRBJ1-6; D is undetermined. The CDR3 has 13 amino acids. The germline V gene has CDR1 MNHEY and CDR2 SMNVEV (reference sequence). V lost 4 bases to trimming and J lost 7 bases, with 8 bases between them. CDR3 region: CASSYGVNSPLHF. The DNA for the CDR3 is TGTGCCAGCAGTTACGGGGTAAATTCACCCCTCCACTTT.

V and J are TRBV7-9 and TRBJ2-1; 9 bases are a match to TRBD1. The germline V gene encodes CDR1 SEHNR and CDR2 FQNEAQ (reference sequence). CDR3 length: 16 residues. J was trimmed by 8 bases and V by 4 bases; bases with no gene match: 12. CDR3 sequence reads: CASSSGRDRVDHEQFF. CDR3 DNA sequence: TGTGCCAGCAGCTCAGGACGGGACAGGGTGGATCATGAGCAGTTCTTC.

This CDR3 reads CASSPGLAVSTDTQYF. The CDR3 DNA follows: TGTGCCAGCAGCCCCGGACTAGCGGTTAGCACAGATACGCAGTATTTT. The gene calls are TRBV6-5 and TRBJ2-3; 10 bases match TRBD2. J was trimmed by 0 bases and V by 6 bases; bases with no gene match: 6. CDR1 and CDR2 from the germline V gene are MNHEY and SVGAGI. The CDR3 contains 16 residues.

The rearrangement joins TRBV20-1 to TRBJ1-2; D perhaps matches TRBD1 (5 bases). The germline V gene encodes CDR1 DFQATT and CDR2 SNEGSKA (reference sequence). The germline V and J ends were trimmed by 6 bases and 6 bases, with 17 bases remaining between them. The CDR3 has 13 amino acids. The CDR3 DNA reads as TGCAGTGCAAACCGGGACGGAAGCCATGGCTACACCTTC. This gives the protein CSANRDGSHGYTF.

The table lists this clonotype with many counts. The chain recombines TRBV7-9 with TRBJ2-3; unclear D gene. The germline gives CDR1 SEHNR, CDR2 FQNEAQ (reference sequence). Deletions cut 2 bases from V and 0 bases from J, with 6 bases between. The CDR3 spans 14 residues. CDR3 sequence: CASSLRESTDTQYF. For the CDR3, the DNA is TGTGCCAGCAGCTTACGAGAAAGCACAGATACGCAGTATTTT.

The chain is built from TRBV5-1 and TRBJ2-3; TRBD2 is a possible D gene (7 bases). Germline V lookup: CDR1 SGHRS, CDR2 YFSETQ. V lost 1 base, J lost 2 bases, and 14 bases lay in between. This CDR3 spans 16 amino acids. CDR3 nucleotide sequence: TGCGCCAGCAGCTTGTTTGCGGGGGCCGACACAGATACGCAGTATTTT. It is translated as CASSLFAGADTDTQYF.

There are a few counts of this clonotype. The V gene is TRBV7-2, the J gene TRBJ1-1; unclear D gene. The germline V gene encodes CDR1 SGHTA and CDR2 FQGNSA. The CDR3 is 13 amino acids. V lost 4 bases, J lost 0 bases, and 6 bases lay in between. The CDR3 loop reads CASSSDMNTEAFF. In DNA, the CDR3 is TGTGCCAGCAGCTCCGACATGAACACTGAAGCTTTCTTT.

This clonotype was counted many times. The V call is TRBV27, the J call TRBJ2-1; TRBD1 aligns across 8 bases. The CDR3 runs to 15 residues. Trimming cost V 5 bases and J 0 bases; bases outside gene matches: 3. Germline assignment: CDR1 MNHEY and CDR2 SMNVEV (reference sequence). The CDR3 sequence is CASSTTGGSYNEQFF. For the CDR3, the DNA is TGTGCCAGCAGTACCACAGGGGGCTCCTACAATGAGCAGTTCTTC.

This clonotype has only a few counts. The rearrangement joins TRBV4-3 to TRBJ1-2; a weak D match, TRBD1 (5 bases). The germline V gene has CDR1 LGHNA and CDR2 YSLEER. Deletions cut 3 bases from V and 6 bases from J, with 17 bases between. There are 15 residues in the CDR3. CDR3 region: CASSQGPQIPDGYTF. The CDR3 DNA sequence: TGCGCCAGCAGCCAGGGGCCACAGATCCCCGATGGCTACACCTTC.

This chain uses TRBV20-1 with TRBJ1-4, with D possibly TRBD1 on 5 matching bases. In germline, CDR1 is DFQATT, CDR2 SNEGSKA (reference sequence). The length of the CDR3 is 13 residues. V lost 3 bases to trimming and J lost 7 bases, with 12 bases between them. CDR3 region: CSASEWTSEKLFF. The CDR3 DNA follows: TGCAGTGCTAGCGAGTGGACATCTGAAAAACTGTTTTTT.

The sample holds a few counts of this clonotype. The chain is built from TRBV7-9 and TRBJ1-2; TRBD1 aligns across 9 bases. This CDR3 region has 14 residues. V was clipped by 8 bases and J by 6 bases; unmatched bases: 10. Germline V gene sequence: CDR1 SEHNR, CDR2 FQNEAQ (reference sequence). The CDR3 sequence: CASYFPGQGDGYTF. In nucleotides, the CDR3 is TGTGCCAGCTACTTCCCGGGACAGGGAGATGGCTACACCTTC.

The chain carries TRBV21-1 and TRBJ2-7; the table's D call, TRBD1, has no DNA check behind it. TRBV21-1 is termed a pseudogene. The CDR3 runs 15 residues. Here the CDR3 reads CASSKSGQGVYEQYF. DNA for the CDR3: TGTGCCAGCAGCAAGTCAGGTCAGGGGGTCTACGAGCAGTACTTC.